Presented here are 17 T cell receptor beta chains from one specimen sequenced in a study of blood T cell repertoires in COVID-19. This table comes from immunoSEQ multiplex PCR, and its TCRdb copy is limited to in-frame clones, with some not included. Of 150,000 to 200,000 clones in the sample, about 87% were seen once. The sample consisted of peripheral blood. The receptors stem from a man between 18 and 29 years old with active or convalescent COVID-19.

The chain couples TRBV29-1 to TRBJ2-7; 7 bases are shared with TRBD1. This CDR3 is built from 15 residues. Looked up from germline, CDR1 is SQVTM and CDR2 is ANQGSEA. The ends lost 4 bases at V and 2 bases at J; junction bases unmatched: 11. CDR3 bases: TGCAGCGTTGCTGGGATGACAGGGACGACCTACGAGCAGTACTTC. Translating gives CSVAGMTGTTYEQYF.

The J gene is TRBJ1-4, the V gene TRBV30; D unresolved. V lost 2 bases to trimming and J lost 5 bases, with 6 bases between them. The germline V gene has CDR1 GTSNPN and CDR2 SVGIG (reference sequence). This CDR3 region has 12 residues. CDR3 amino acids: CAWSPRNEKLFF. CDR3 nucleotide sequence: TGTGCCTGGAGTCCGAGAAATGAAAAACTGTTTTTT.

The chain carries TRBV5-1 and TRBJ2-3; 9 bases are a match to TRBD1. Germline values: CDR1 SGHRS, CDR2 YFSETQ. V lost 7 bases to trimming and J lost 5 bases; unmatched junction nucleotides: 11. This CDR3 region has 15 residues. The DNA for the CDR3 is TGCGCCAGCCGACTGACAGGGGGGTCAGGAGATACGCAGTATTTT. It specifies CASRLTGGSGDTQYF.

This chain connects TRBV12-3 or TRBV12-4 to TRBJ1-1; the D gene is possibly TRBD1 (6 bases). V was cut by 6 bases and J by 10 bases, with 15 bases left in between. This CDR3 has 12 amino acids. CDR3 in amino acids: CASRKDTGRAFF. The CDR3 bases are TGTGCCAGCAGGAAAGACACAGGGCGAGCTTTCTTT.

This chain links TRBV5-1 with TRBJ2-2; 8 positions agree with TRBD1. Germline CDR1 and CDR2: SGHRS and YFSETQ. The ends lost 7 bases at V and 4 bases at J; junction bases unmatched: 3. The CDR3 loop spans 13 amino acids. This CDR3 is CASGQGSTGELFF. The CDR3 DNA reads as TGCGCCAGCGGACAGGGATCCACCGGGGAGCTGTTTTTT.

The rearrangement links TRBV6-5 to TRBJ1-6, with 9 positions matching TRBD1. Germline loops: CDR1 MNHEY, CDR2 SVGAGI. The junction had 8 bases not matched to a gene; V was cut back by 6 bases and J by 8 bases. There are 15 residues in the CDR3. As DNA, the CDR3 is TGTGCCAGCAGAGCCGGGACAGGGCCCTATTCACCCCTCCACTTT. Amino acids: CASRAGTGPYSPLHF.

V and J are TRBV2 and TRBJ1-1; D unresolved. Germline CDR1 and CDR2: SNHLY and FYNNEI. The CDR3 covers 11 residues. The germline V and J ends were trimmed by 3 bases and 8 bases, with 7 bases remaining between them. The CDR3 here is CASSEMAEAFF. The CDR3 bases are TGTGCCAGCAGTGAGATGGCCGAAGCTTTCTTT.

V is TRBV10-3 and J is TRBJ2-3; no firm D call. There are 15 residues in the CDR3. Germline V CDR1 and CDR2: ENHRY, SYGVKD. V gave up 2 bases and J gave up 0 bases, with 9 bases separating them. CDR3 residues: CAISESRASTDTQYF. DNA for the CDR3: TGTGCCATCAGTGAGAGTAGAGCTAGCACAGATACGCAGTATTTT.

The count of this clone is one. The chain links TRBV11-2 to TRBJ1-6; the D gene is possibly TRBD1 (6 bases). CDR1 and CDR2 from the germline V gene are SGHAT and FQNNGV. V was clipped by 1 base and J by 6 bases, with 13 bases between them. The CDR3 loop spans 16 amino acids. The DNA of the CDR3 is TGTGCCAGCAGCTTAGGCCCCAGGGGTGGTAATTCACCCCTCCACTTT. It codes for CASSLGPRGGNSPLHF.

The CDR3 sequence: CASSPQTGVFEQFF. Written as DNA, the CDR3 is TGTGCCAGCTCACCCCAGACAGGCGTCTTTGAGCAGTTCTTC. The chain carries TRBV18 and TRBJ2-1, with D perhaps matching TRBD1 (6 bases). Trimming cost V 3 bases and J 9 bases, with 15 bases left between them. Germline loops: CDR1 KGHSH, CDR2 LQKENI. This CDR3 spans 14 amino acids.

V gene TRBV11-3 combines with J gene TRBJ2-3, with TRBD1 matching over 10 bases. The J segment lost 4 bases and the V segment lost 1 base, leaving 2 bases of the junction unmatched. Looked up from germline, CDR1 is SGHNT and CDR2 is YENEEA. This CDR3 contains 15 residues. CDR3 DNA sequence: TGTGCCAGCAGCTTAGCCGGACAGGGGGCAGATACGCAGTATTTT. Its protein product is CASSLAGQGADTQYF. Using reference TRBV11-3 and TRBJ2-3 for the parts outside the CDR3, the full variable domain is EAGVVQSPRYKIIEKKQPVAFWCNPISGHNTLYWYLQNLGQGPELLIRYENEEAVDDSQLPKDRFSAERLKGVDSTLKIQPAELGDSAVYLCASSLAGQGADTQYFGPGTRLTVL.

The chain employs TRBV7-9 and TRBJ2-5; 7 bases agree with TRBD2. Germline V gene data show CDR1 as SEHNR and CDR2 as FQNEAQ (reference sequence). This CDR3 region has 12 residues. The CDR3 DNA reads as TGTGTAGGCGGGGGATATGAAGAGACCCAGTACTTC. Translated: CVGGGYEETQYF.

This sequence joins TRBV5-6 and TRBJ2-3; the match to TRBD2 covers 8 bases. The trim removed 5 bases at V and 2 bases at J, leaving 7 bases unmatched. CDR1 and CDR2 (germline): SGHDT, YYEEEE. The CDR3 totals 15 residues. The CDR3 sequence: CASSHSGEPTDTQYF. CDR3 coding DNA: TGTGCCAGCAGTCATAGCGGGGAGCCCACAGATACGCAGTATTTT.

V gene TRBV27 combines with J gene TRBJ1-1, with D possibly being TRBD1 (6 bases). Per the germline V gene, CDR1 is MNHEY and CDR2 is SMNVEV (reference sequence). With 5 bases removed from V and 0 bases from J, the gap between germline ends came to 13 bases. This CDR3 contains 15 residues. CDR3 coding DNA: TGTGCCAGCAGTCATCGACAGGACCTGAACACTGAAGCTTTCTTT. Protein: CASSHRQDLNTEAFF.

The rearrangement links TRBV3-1 (or the pseudogene TRBV3-2) to TRBJ2-2; D possibly corresponds to TRBD1 (6 bases). V lost 4 bases to trimming and J lost 4 bases, with 13 bases between them. The germline V gene has CDR1 LGHDT and CDR2 YNNKEL (reference sequence). This CDR3 is 15 amino acids long. The CDR3 sequence is CASSPPWGLTGELFF. CDR3 nucleotide sequence: TGTGCCAGCAGCCCCCCTTGGGGGCTCACCGGGGAGCTGTTTTTT.

The chain combines TRBV5-6 with TRBJ2-7, with 10 bases fitting TRBD1. V was pared by 5 bases and J by 1 base, with 6 bases of the junction left unmatched. CDR1 is SGHDT, CDR2 YYEEEE, per germline. This CDR3 spans 15 amino acids. The CDR3 here is CASSPDRGLSYEQYV. The CDR3, as DNA: TGTGCCAGCAGTCCAGACAGGGGGCTGTCCTACGAGCAGTACGTC.

V gene TRBV5-1 combines with J gene TRBJ1-1; unclear D gene. V was shortened by 0 bases and J by 2 bases, with 8 bases between the two germline ends. The CDR3 contains 14 residues. CDR1 and CDR2 (germline): SGHRS, YFSETQ. This CDR3 is CASSLVSVNTEAFF. CDR3 DNA: TGCGCCAGCAGCTTGGTCTCAGTAAACACTGAAGCTTTCTTT.